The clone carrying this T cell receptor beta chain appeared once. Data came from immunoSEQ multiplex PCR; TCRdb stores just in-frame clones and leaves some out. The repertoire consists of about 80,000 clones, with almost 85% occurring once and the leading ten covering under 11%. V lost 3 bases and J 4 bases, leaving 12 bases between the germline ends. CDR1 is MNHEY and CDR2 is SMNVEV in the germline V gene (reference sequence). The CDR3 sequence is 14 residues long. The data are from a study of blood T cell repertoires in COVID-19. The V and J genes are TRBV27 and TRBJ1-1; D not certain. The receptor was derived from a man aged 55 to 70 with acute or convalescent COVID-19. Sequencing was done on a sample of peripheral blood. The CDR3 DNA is TGTGCCAGCAGTTTTAAAATGGAGGGCACTGAAGCTTTCTTT. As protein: CASSFKMEGTEAFF.